This T cell receptor (beta chain) was sequenced during a study of T cell responses to AZD1222 COVID-19 vaccine. Regarding the study as a whole: Most donors were white British, females outnumbered males, and clonal diversity was possibly underestimated. The breadth and depth of Spike-specific TCRs increased once two AZD1222 doses had been given. Spike as a whole was targeted by vaccine-associated CD4 TCRs, dominant at 160-218 and 743-854. No day 14 peak samples; only post-peak repertoires were characterized.

Comments on this clone: What it binds is not known.

TCRdb's table, derived via immunoSEQ multiplex PCR, lists solely in-frame clones and lacks some. This repertoire shows 88,000 or so clones, 89% found once; its top ten account for 2.4%. From germline, CDR1 is SGHVS and CDR2 FQNEAQ. The CDR3 sequence is 15 residues long. Trimming took 2 bases from V and 7 from J, leaving 17 bases between them. The chain uses TRBV7-8 and TRBJ1-1; D uncertain. Sample: peripheral blood, taken on day 0 of AZD1222 vaccination. The TCR was taken from an adult in good health. The CDR3 DNA follows: TGTGCCAGCAGCTTACGGATTGGGGTACAGTTTGAAGCTTTCTTT. It translates to CASSLRIGVQFEAFF.